The source of this T cell receptor (beta chain) is a study of T cell responses to AZD1222 COVID-19 vaccine. Findings and caveats of the study: Dominant CD4 TCR responses targeted spike regions 160-218 and 743-854. Sampled repertoires all dated from after the peak T cell response.

Turning to this clone: No antigen is known for it.

Method: immunoSEQ multiplex PCR; TCRdb's copy keeps in-frame clones and lacks some. Of 150,000 to 200,000 clones detected, roughly 92% appear once; the ten largest clones hold less than 1.5%. The receptor's source is an adult in good health. The material was peripheral blood, obtained on day 0 of AZD1222 vaccination.

The CDR3 protein is CASSLGSGNTEAFF. The CDR3 region has the DNA TGTGCCAGCAGTTTGGGTAGCGGGAACACTGAAGCTTTCTTT. This chain joins TRBV7-9 and TRBJ1-1, with unresolved D. Germline V gene lookup returns CDR1 SEHNR and CDR2 FQNEAQ (reference sequence). V dropped 6 bases and J dropped 1 base, with 12 bases sitting between them. The length of the CDR3 is 14 residues.